This entry concerns a single TCR beta chain. The record originates from a study of blood T cell repertoires in COVID-19. The overall study: Samples of COVID-19 (acute and convalescent) were obtained from the United States, Italy and Spain.

Germline V lookup: CDR1 SGHTS, CDR2 YDEGEE. V lost 9 bases to trimming and J lost 3 bases; unmatched junction nucleotides: 19. The CDR3 covers 18 residues. Per the study methods: Amplification of reference gene primers provided the estimated nucleated cell counts. Only in-frame clones appear in the TCRdb table, and some are missing; sequencing was by immunoSEQ multiplex PCR. The V and J calls and clone size were taken over from that table, and D and trimming were inferred from the DNA. The sample consists of approximately 150,000 clones, around 90% of them appearing once. The chain has TRBV5-8 and TRBJ2-7; 12 nucleotides agree with TRBD2. The sequence derives from a human donor in a cohort sampled during active COVID-19. Material: peripheral blood. This CDR3 reads CAIRTSGIQNSNYYEQYF. The CDR3, as DNA: TGTGCCATACGGACTAGCGGGATTCAGAATTCAAACTACTACGAGCAGTACTTC.